Following are 7 T cell receptor beta chains from one sample sequenced in a study of Ad26.COV2.S vaccination and SARS-CoV-2 variants. Noted treatment: roughly 18 received Ad26.COV2.S at low or high dose, single or two shots; 5 received placebo; per-sample allocation not given. Each sample was drawn 63 days after the first injection (of vaccine or placebo). Data came from immunoSEQ multiplex PCR; TCRdb stores just in-frame clones and leaves some out. The sample yields fewer than 800,000 clones, roughly 90% seen once. The input for sequencing was peripheral blood, taken in a trial of Ad26.COV2.S vaccine versus placebo. These receptors were obtained from a person between 18 and 65 years old who received the Ad26.COV2.S COVID-19 vaccine or a placebo.

This chain connects TRBV29-1 to TRBJ2-7, with 8 bases identical to TRBD1. Trimming at V came to 2 bases and at J to 7 bases, leaving 7 bases not matched to a gene. Germline V gives CDR1 SQVTM, CDR2 ANQGSEA. The CDR3 is 13 amino acids. The CDR3: CSVESQGAFEQYF. CDR3 coding DNA: TGCAGCGTTGAATCGCAGGGGGCGTTTGAGCAGTACTTC.

The rearrangement links TRBV6-5 to TRBJ2-1; 9 positions agree with TRBD2. The CDR3 spans 15 residues. The germline V gene encodes CDR1 MNHEY and CDR2 SVGAGI. The V gene end was trimmed by 0 bases and the J gene end by 6 bases; junction bases not matched to a gene: 3. The CDR3 protein is CASSYSAGGTNEQFF. In DNA, the CDR3 is TGTGCCAGCAGTTACTCGGCGGGAGGGACCAATGAGCAGTTCTTC.

The chain is built from TRBV5-5 and TRBJ2-7, with D unresolved. Germline V CDR1 and CDR2: SGHKS, YYEKEE (reference sequence). V lost 6 bases, J lost 2 bases, and 12 bases lay in between. The CDR3 covers 13 residues. In DNA, the CDR3 is TGTGCCAGCACCCTGGGTGGGACCTACGAGCAGTACTTC. Its translation is CASTLGGTYEQYF.

The chain combines TRBV7-8 with TRBJ2-1, with TRBD1 matching 7 bases. The germline V gene encodes CDR1 SGHVS and CDR2 FQNEAQ. CDR3 length equals 16 residues. The V segment lost 5 bases and the J segment 1 base; nucleotides outside the gene matches: 8. CDR3 in DNA: TGTGCCAGCAGCCATACACAGGGGATTTCCTACAATGAGCAGTTCTTC. Encoded protein: CASSHTQGISYNEQFF.

This clone was seen a single time. The chain links TRBV11-2 to TRBJ1-4; D is uncertain. The CDR3 is made up of 16 amino acids. V was cut by 0 bases and J by 9 bases, with 17 bases left in between. The germline gives CDR1 SGHAT, CDR2 FQNNGV. The CDR3, as DNA: TGTGCCAGCAGCTTAGATCCTTCTTACACGAGGCAAAAACTGTTTTTT. Its translation is CASSLDPSYTRQKLFF.

The chain combines TRBV12-3 or TRBV12-4 with TRBJ1-2, with D unclear. Trimming pared 2 bases from V and 3 bases from J, leaving 7 bases between. CDR3 length equals 13 residues. In nucleotides, the CDR3 is TGTGCCAGCAGTTTATCTGAGGACTATGGCTACACCTTC. This translates into CASSLSEDYGYTF.

The chain has TRBV5-1 and TRBJ1-1, with 7 bases that match TRBD1. The germline gives CDR1 SGHRS, CDR2 YFSETQ. The CDR3 totals 14 residues. Unmatched junction bases numbered 3, after V lost 3 bases and J lost 1 base. The chain's CDR3 is CASSSGGTNTEAFF. CDR3 bases: TGCGCCAGCAGCTCAGGGGGGACGAACACTGAAGCTTTCTTT.